This T cell receptor (beta chain) was captured in a study of CD8 T cells in acute hepatitis C reinfection. Notes on the study in general: Preferential TRBV04 and TRBV06 usage appeared in all groups and was not explained by the naive pool.

Time point given: acute HCV infection, within 168 days of estimated infection date. No in vitro expansion preceded sequencing of these hepatitis C virus-specific cells, which were studied ex vivo. People who inject drugs in the Montreal Hepatitis C Cohort were donors. Germline CDR1 is MNHNS and CDR2 is SASEGT. The CDR3 covers 15 residues. Trimming cost V 2 bases and J 3 bases; bases outside gene matches: 6. Repertoires were generated with immunoSEQ multiplex PCR, while TCRdb's copy carries only in-frame clones and drops some. Of roughly 3,900 clones in the sample, 35% to 45% are singletons; the top ten hold about 8.7%.

The source material was HCV NS3-1073 tetramer-sorted CD8+ T cells from PBMCs, sampled during acute infection. This receptor was taken from a man aged 30 to 39 with chronic hepatitis C. The chain joins TRBV6-1 to TRBJ2-7, with 8 positions matching TRBD1. The CDR3 sequence: CASSELVTGDYEQYF. CDR3 coding DNA: TGTGCCAGCAGTGAATTGGTGACAGGGGACTACGAGCAGTACTTC.